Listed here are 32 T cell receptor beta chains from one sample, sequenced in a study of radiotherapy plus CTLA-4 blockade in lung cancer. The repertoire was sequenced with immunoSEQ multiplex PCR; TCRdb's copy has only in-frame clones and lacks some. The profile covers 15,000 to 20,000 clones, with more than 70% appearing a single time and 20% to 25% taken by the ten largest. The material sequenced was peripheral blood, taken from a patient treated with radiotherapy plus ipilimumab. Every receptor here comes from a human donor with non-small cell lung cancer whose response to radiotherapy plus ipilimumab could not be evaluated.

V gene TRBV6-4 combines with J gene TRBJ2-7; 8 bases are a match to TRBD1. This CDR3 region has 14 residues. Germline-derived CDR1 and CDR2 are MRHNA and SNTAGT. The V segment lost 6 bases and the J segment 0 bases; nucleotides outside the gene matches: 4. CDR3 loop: CASSPTGGSYEQYF. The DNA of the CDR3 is TGTGCCAGCAGCCCCACAGGGGGCTCCTACGAGCAGTACTTC.

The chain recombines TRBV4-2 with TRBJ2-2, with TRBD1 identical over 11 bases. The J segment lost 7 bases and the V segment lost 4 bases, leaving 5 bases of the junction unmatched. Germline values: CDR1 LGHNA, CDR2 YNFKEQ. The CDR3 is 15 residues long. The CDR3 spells CASSRGQGAGGELFF. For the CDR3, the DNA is TGTGCCAGCAGCCGCGGACAGGGGGCCGGCGGGGAGCTGTTTTTT.

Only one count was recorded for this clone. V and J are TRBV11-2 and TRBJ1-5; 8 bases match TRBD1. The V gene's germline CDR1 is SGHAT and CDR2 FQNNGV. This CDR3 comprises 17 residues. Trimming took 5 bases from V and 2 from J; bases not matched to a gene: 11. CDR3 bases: TGTGCCAGCAGCCCCGGACAGGGTGATTTAGGCAATCAGCCCCAGCATTTT. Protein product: CASSPGQGDLGNQPQHF.

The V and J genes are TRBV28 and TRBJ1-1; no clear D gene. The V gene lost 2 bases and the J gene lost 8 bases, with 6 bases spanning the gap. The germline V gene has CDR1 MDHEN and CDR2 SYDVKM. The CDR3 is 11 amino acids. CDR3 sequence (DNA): TGTGCCAGCAGTTTAGGCAGGGAAGCTTTCTTT. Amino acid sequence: CASSLGREAFF.

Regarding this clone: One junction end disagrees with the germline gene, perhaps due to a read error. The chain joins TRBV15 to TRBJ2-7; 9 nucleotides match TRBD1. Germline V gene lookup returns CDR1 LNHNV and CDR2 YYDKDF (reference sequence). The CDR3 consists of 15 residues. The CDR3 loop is CATSRDPDRGALMLF. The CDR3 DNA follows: TGTGCCACCAGCAGAGATCCGGACAGGGGCGCCCTGATGCTCTTC.

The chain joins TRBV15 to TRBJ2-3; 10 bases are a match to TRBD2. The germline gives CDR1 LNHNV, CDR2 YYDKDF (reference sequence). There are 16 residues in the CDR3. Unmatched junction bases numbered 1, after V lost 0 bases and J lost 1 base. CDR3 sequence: CATSRDGTSGTDTQYF. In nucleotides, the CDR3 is TGTGCCACCAGCAGAGATGGGACTAGCGGCACAGATACGCAGTATTTT.

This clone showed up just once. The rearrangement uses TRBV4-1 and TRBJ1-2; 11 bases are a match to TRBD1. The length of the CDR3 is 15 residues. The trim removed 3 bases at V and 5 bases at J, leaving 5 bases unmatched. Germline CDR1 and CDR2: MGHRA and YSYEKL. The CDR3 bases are TGCGCCAGCAGCCAGCCCGGGACAGGGGGGTATGGCTACACCTTC. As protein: CASSQPGTGGYGYTF.

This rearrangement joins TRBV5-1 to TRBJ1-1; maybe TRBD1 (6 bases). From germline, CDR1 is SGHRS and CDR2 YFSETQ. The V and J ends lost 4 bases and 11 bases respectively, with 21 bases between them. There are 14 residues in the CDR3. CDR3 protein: CASSPNPGRGDAFF. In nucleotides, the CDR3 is TGCGCCAGCAGCCCAAACCCGGGCAGGGGTGACGCTTTCTTT.

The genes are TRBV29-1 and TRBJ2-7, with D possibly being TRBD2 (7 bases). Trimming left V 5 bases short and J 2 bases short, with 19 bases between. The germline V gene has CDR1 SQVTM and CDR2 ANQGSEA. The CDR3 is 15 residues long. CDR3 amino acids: CSVLGGRGGTYEQYF. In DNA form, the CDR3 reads TGCAGCGTTCTAGGAGGGAGGGGGGGAACCTACGAGCAGTACTTC.

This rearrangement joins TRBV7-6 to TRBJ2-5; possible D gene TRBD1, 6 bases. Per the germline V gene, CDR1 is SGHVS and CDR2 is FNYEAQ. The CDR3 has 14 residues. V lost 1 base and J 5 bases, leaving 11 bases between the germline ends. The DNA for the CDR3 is TGTGCCAGCAGCTTAGTCTCTAGGGGGGAGACCCAGTACTTC. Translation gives CASSLVSRGETQYF.

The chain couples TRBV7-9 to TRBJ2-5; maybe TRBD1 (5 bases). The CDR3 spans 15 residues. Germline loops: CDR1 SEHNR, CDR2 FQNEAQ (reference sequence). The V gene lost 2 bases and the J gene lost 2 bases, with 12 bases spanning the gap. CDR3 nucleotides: TGTGCCAGCAGCTTAAACTGGGGCGGACAAGAGACCCAGTACTTC. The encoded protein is CASSLNWGGQETQYF.

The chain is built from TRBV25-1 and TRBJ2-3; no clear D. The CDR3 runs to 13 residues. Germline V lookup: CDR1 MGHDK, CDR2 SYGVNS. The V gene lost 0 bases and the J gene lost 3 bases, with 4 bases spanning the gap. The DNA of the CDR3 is TGTGCCAGCAGTGAATATTCTACAGATACGCAGTATTTT. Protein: CASSEYSTDTQYF. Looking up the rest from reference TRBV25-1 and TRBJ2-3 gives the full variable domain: EADIYQTPRYLVIGTGKKITLECSQTMGHDKMYWYQQDPGMELHLIHYSYGVNSTEKGDLSSESTVSRIRTEHFPLTLESARPSHTSQYLCASSEYSTDTQYFGPGTRLTVL.

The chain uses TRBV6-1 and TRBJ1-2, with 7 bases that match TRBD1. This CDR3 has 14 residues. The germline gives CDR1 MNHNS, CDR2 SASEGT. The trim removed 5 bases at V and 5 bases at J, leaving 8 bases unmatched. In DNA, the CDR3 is TGTGCCAGCAGTCGACAGGGATCGAATTATGGCTACACCTTC. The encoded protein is CASSRQGSNYGYTF.

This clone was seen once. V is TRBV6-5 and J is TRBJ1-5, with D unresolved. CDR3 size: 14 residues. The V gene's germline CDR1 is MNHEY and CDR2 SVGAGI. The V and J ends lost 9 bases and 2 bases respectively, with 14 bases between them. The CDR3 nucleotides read TGTGCCAGTGATGATTATCCGGGCAATCAGCCCCAGCATTTT. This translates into CASDDYPGNQPQHF.

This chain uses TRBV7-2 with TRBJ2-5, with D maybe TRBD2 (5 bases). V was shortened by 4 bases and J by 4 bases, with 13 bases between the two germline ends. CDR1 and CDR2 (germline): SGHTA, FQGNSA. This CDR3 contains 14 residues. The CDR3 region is CASSSPVAGETQYF. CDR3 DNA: TGTGCCAGCAGCTCGCCGGTGGCGGGAGAGACCCAGTACTTC.

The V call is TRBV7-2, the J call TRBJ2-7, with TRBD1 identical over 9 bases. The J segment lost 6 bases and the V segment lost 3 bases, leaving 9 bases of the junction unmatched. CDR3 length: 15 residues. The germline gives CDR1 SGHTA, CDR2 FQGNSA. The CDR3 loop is CASSLPGQGSGEQYF. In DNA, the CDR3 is TGTGCCAGCAGCTTGCCGGGACAGGGATCGGGCGAGCAGTACTTC. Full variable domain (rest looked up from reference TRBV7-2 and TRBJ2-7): GAGVSQSPSNKVTEKGKDVELRCDPISGHTALYWYRQSLGQGLEFLIYFQGNSAPDKSGLPSDRFSAERTGGSVSTLTIQRTQQEDSAVYLCASSLPGQGSGEQYFGPGTRLTVT.

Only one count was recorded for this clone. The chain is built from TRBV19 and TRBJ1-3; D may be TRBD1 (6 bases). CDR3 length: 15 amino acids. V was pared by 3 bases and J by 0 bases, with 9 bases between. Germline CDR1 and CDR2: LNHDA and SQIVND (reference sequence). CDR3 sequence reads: CASSIRDNSGNTIYF. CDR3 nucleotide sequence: TGTGCCAGTAGTATCCGGGACAACTCTGGAAACACCATATATTTT. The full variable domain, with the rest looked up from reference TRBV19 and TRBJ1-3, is DGGITQSPKYLFRKEGQNVTLSCEQNLNHDAMYWYRQDPGQGLRLIYYSQIVNDFQKGDIAEGYSVSREKKESFPLTVTSAQKNPTAFYLCASSIRDNSGNTIYFGEGSWLTVV.

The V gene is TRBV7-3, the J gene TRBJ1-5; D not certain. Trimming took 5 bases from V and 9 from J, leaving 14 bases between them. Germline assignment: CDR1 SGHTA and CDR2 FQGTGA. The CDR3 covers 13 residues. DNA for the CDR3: TGTGCCAGCAGCGGACGGGGAACGGGGCCCCAGCATTTT. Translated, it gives CASSGRGTGPQHF.

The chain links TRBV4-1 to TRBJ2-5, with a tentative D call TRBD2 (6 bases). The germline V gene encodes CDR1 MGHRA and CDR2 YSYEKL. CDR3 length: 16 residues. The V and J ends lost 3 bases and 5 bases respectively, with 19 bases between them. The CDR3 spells CASSQRGGGAQETQYF. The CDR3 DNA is TGCGCCAGCAGCCAGCGGGGCGGTGGGGCCCAGGAGACCCAGTACTTC.

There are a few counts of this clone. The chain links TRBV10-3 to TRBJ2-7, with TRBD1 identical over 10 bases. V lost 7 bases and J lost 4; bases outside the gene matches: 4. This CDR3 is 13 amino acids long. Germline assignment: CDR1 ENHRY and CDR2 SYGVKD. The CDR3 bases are TGTGCCATCAATATGGACAGGGGGTACGAGCAGTACTTC. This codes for CAINMDRGYEQYF.

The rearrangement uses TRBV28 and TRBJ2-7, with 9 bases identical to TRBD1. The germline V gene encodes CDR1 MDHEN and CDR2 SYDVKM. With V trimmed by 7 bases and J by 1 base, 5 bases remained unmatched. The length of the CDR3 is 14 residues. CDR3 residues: CASTWTGDSYEQYF. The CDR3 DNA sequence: TGTGCCAGCACCTGGACAGGGGATTCCTACGAGCAGTACTTC.

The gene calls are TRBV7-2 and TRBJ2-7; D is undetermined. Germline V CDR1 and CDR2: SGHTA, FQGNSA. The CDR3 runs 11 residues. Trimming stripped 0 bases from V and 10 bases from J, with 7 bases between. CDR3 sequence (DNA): TGTGCCAGCAGCTTAGCCTTCCCCCAGTACTTC. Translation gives CASSLAFPQYF.

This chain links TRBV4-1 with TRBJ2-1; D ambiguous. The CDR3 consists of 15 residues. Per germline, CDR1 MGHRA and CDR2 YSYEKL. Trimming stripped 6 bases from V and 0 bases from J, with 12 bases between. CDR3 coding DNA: TGCGCCAGCAGTCCTAATCCTAGCTCCTACAATGAGCAGTTCTTC. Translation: CASSPNPSSYNEQFF.

The CDR3, as DNA: TGCGCCAGCAGCTTTGGCAGGGGGCCTGACGAGCAGTACTTC. Its translation is CASSFGRGPDEQYF. The rearrangement uses TRBV5-1 and TRBJ2-7, with TRBD1 matching over 8 bases. J was trimmed by 5 bases and V by 2 bases; bases with no gene match: 6. Germline CDR1 reads SGHRS; CDR2 reads YFSETQ. The CDR3 runs to 14 residues.

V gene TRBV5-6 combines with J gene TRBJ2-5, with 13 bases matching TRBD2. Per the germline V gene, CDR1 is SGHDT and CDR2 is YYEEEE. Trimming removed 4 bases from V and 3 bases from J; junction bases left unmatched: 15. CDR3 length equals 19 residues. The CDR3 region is CASSRLQTFGLAGEETQYF. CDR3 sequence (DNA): TGTGCCAGCAGCCGGCTACAAACATTTGGACTAGCGGGGGAAGAGACCCAGTACTTC.

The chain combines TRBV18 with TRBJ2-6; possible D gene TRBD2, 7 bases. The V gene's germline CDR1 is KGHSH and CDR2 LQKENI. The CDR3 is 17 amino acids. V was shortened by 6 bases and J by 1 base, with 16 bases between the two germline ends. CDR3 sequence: CASSPSGGASGANVLTF. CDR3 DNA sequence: TGTGCCAGCTCCCCGAGTGGGGGGGCGTCTGGGGCCAACGTCCTGACTTTC.

CDR3 nucleotide sequence: TGCGCCAGCAGCCAAGTCTATCTAGCGGGAAACTCCTACGAGCAGTACTTC. Its protein is CASSQVYLAGNSYEQYF. The genes are TRBV4-1 and TRBJ2-7; 9 bases are a match to TRBD2. The V segment lost 1 base and the J segment 0 bases; nucleotides outside the gene matches: 7. Germline V lookup: CDR1 MGHRA, CDR2 YSYEKL. The CDR3 sequence is 17 residues long.

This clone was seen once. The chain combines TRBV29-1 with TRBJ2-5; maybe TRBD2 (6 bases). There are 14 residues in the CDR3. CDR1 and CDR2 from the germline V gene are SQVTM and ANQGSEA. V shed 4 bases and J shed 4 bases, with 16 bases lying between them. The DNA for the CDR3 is TGCAGCGTTGTCGGGACGGCGGGGTCAGAGACCCAGTACTTC. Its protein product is CSVVGTAGSETQYF.

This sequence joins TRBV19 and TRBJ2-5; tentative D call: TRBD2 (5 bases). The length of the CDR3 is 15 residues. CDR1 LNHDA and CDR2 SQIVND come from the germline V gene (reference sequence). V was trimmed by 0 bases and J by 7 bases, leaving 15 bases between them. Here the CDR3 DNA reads TGTGCCAGTAGTATAGATCGGACTGGCCCGGGGACCCAGTACTTC. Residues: CASSIDRTGPGTQYF.

CDR3 DNA sequence: TGTGCCAGCAGTTACTCCCCAGGGAGGGACTATGGCTACACCTTC. Residues: CASSYSPGRDYGYTF. This chain uses TRBV6-6 with TRBJ1-2; a possible D gene is TRBD1 (5 bases). Trimming took 0 bases from V and 3 from J, leaving 11 bases between them. This CDR3 has 15 amino acids. The germline V gene has CDR1 MNHNY and CDR2 SVGAGI (reference sequence).

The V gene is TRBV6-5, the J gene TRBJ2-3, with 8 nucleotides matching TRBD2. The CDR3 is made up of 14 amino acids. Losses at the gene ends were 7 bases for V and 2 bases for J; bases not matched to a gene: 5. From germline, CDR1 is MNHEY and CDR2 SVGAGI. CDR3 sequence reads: CASKTSGLTDTQYF. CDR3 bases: TGTGCCAGCAAAACTAGCGGACTCACAGATACGCAGTATTTT.

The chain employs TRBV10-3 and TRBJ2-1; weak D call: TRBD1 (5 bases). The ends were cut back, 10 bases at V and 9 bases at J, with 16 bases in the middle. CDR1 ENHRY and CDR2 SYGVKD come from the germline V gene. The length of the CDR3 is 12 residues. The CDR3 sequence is CATTFDRGEQFF. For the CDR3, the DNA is TGTGCCACGACCTTTGATAGGGGTGAGCAGTTCTTC.